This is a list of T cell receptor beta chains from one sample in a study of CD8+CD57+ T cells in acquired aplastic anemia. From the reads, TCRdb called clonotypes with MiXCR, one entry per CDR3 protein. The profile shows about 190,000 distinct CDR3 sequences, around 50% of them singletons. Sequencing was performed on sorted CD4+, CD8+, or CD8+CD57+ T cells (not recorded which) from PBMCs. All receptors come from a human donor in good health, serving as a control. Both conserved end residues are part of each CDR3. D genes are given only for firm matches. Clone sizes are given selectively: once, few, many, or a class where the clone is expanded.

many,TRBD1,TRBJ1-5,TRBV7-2,TGTGCCAGCAGCTCGGGACAGGGAGGGCAGCCCCAGCATTTT,CASSSGQGGQPQHF
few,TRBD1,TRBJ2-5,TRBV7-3,TGTGCCAGCAGCTTATGGACAGGGGAACGGGAGACCCAGTACTTC,CASSLWTGERETQYF
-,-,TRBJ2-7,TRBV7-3,TGTGCCAGCAGCTTGGCGGGGATACACGAGCAGTACTTC,CASSLAGIHEQYF
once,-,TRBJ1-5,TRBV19,TGTGCCAGTCAACAGGGCTGGAGCAATCAGCCCCAGCATTTT,CASQQGWSNQPQHF
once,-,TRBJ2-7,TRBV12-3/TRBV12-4,TGTGCCAGCGGGCGGGGTACGGGCACCGGGGAGCAGTACTTC,CASGRGTGTGEQYF
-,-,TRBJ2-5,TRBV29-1,TGCAGTGCTAGAGTCGGGGGAGTGCGCCTTACCCAGTACTTC,CSARVGGVRLTQYF
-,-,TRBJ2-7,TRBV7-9,TGTGCCAGCAGCTTACAGGGGATTTACGAGCAGTACTTC,CASSLQGIYEQYF
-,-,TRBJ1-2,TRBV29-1,TGCAGCGTCGACGTGATGACTGGAGGCTACACCTTC,CSVDVMTGGYTF
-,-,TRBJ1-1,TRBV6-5,TGTGCCAGCAGCTACAGGGATGGCTCTGAAGCTTTCTTT,CASSYRDGSEAFF
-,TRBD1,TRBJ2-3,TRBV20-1,TGCAGTGCTAACGGTCGACAGGGGTCAGATACGCAGTATTTT,CSANGRQGSDTQYF
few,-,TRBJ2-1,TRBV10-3,TGTGCCATCAGGAGGGATGCGATGGTTGATGAGCAGTTCTTC,CAIRRDAMVDEQFF
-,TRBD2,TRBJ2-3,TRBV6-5,TGTGCCAGCAGCCGAGGGACTAGCGGTAGCACAGATACGCAGTATTTT,CASSRGTSGSTDTQYF
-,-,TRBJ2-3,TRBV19,TGTGCCAGTAGCGGACCCACAGATACGCAGTATTTT,CASSGPTDTQYF
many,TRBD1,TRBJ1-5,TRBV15,TGTGCCACCAGCAGAAAGCGGACAGGGGCTTATCAGCCCCAGCATTTT,CATSRKRTGAYQPQHF
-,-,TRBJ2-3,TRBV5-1,TGCGCCAGCAGCTTGGGGCAGTACAATGAGCAGTATTTT,CASSLGQYNEQYF
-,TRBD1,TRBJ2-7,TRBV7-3,TGTGCCAGCAGCTTAGCGGGACAGGGGGCTTCCTCCGAGCAGTACTTC,CASSLAGQGASSEQYF
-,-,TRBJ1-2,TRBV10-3,TGTGCCGCGGGAGTTGGAACTAACTATGGCTACACCTTC,CAAGVGTNYGYTF
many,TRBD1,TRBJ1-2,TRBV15,TGTGCCACCAGCGGTCAGACAGGGTACGATGGCTACACCTTC,CATSGQTGYDGYTF
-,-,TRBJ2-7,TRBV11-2,TGTGCCAGCAGCTTAATAGGGCAGAACGAGCAGTACTTC,CASSLIGQNEQYF
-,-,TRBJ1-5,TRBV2,TGTGCCAGCAGTGAGACAGTGCGTCAGCCCCAGCATTTT,CASSETVRQPQHF
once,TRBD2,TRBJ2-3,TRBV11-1,TGTGCCAGCAGCTTGGACTGGACTAGTCGTGCACGGTATTTT,CASSLDWTSRARYF
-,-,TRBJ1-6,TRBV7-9,TGTGCCAGCAGCTTAGTACCGTATAATTCACCCCTCCACTTT,CASSLVPYNSPLHF
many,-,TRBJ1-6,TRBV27,TGTGCCAGCAGTTTAAAGAGGGTGCCTAATTCACCCCTCCACTTT,CASSLKRVPNSPLHF
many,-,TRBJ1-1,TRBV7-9,TGTGCCAGCAGCTTAGGAGGTCGGGCCAGGGAGATTATCCGGGTAGCTTTCTTT,CASSLGGRAREIIRVAFF
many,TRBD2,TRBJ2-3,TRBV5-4,TGTGCCACCAGCAGTGCCCAGCGGGGTATTACAGATACGCAGTATTTT,CATSSAQRGITDTQYF
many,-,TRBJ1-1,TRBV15,TGTGCCACCAGCAGAGGCGGAGCAGAAGGCACTGAAGCTTTCTTT,CATSRGGAEGTEAFF
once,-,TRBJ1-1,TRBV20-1,TGCAGTGCTAGAGATCCTCGGGCAGGTGGCACTGAAGCTTTCTTT,CSARDPRAGGTEAFF
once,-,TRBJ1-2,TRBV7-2,TGTGCCAGCAGCTTAGAGGGTTCAGGGGTTTATGGCTACACCTTC,CASSLEGSGVYGYTF
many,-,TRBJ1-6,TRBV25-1,TGTGCCAGCAGTGATTCTATCCGGGGTAATTCACCCCTCCACTTT,CASSDSIRGNSPLHF
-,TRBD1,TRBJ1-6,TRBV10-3,TGTGCCACGTCGGACAGGGTATATTCACCCCTCCACTTT,CATSDRVYSPLHF
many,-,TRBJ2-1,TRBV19,TGTGCCAGTAGTAAACTCAGGGGCAATGAGCAGTTCTTC,CASSKLRGNEQFF
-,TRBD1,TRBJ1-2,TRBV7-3,TGTGCCAGCAGCTCAGCCCGGGACAGGGAACGCTATGGCTACACCTTC,CASSSARDRERYGYTF
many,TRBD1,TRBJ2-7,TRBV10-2,TGCGCCAGCAACGCCGGGACAGGGGACTACGAGCAGTACTTC,CASNAGTGDYEQYF
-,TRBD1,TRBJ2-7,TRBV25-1,TGCGCCAGCAGCTTGGGACAGGGTACCGACGAGCAGTACTTC,CASSLGQGTDEQYF
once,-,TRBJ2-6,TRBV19,TGTGCCAGTAGTACGACCCCATCCGGGGCCAACGTCCTGACTTTC,CASSTTPSGANVLTF
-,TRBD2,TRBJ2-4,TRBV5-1,TGCGCCAGCAGCACTAGCGGCCTGGGAAAAAACATTCAGTACTTC,CASSTSGLGKNIQYF
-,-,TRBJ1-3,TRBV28,TGTGCCAGCGCGGTAGGCTCTGGAAACACCATATATTTT,CASAVGSGNTIYF
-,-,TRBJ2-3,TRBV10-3,TGTGCCAGCAGTCCATCAGCGGTCGTCACAGATACGCAGTATTTT,CASSPSAVVTDTQYF
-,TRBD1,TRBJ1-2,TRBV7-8,TGTGCCAGCAGCTACGACAGGGGTGGAGGCTACACCTTC,CASSYDRGGGYTF
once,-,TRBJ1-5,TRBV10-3,TGTGCCATCAGTCTGGACGGAGGCAATCAGCCCCAGCATTTT,CAISLDGGNQPQHF
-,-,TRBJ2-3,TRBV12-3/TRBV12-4,TGTGCCAGCAGCTTACCTCCCGCAGATACGCAGTATTTT,CASSLPPADTQYF
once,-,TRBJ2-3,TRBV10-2,TGCGCCAGCAGTGAGGTCTCGAAAGGTACGCAGTATTTT,CASSEVSKGTQYF
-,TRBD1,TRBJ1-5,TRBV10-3,TGTGCCATCAGTGAGTCGAATACAGGGGGAAGGAGCAATCAGCCCCAGCATTTT,CAISESNTGGRSNQPQHF
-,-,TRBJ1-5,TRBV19,-,CASKGQSTTNEKLFFGSGTQHF
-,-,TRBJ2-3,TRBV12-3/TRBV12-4,TGTGCCAGCAGTTTTGGCCGGACAGACACCAATGAGCAGTATTTT,CASSFGRTDTNEQYF
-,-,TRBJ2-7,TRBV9,TGTGCCAGCAGGGGTACAGGGTCGGAGCAGTACTTC,CASRGTGSEQYF
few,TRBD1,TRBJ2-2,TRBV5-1,TGCGCCAGCAGCGTAGCGACAGGGGGATCGAACGGGAAGCTGTTTTTT,CASSVATGGSNGKLFF